The 23 T cell receptor beta chains listed next were all sequenced from one sample in a study of type 1 regulatory T cells. TCRdb called the reads again in MiXCR, with one record for every CDR3 protein. The repertoire has about 69,000 distinct CDR3 sequences, around 20% of them found once; the top ten carry more than 6.5%. No antigen is known for these receptors. Study-level points and caveats: Tr1 cells had a more restricted TCR repertoire than non-Tr1 cells.

Sequencing used cultured type 1 regulatory T (Tr1) cells, either the whole culture or a sorted fraction (not recorded which). These receptors were taken from a human donor in good health.

This clonotype came up many times. The V call is TRBV18, the J call TRBJ2-7; D perhaps matches TRBD1 (5 bases). CDR1 and CDR2 from the germline V gene are KGHSH and LQKENI. The CDR3 has 15 residues. Trimming cost V 3 bases and J 3 bases, with 15 bases left between them. CDR3 in amino acids: CASSPTTGGNYEQYF. The CDR3 DNA reads TGTGCCAGCTCACCCACCACAGGTGGGAACTACGAGCAGTACTTC.

The chain uses TRBV27 and TRBJ2-7; maybe TRBD2 (6 bases). From germline, CDR1 is MNHEY and CDR2 SMNVEV (reference sequence). With 8 bases removed from V and 3 bases from J, the gap between germline ends came to 17 bases. CDR3 length equals 14 residues. CDR3 nucleotides: TGTGCCAGCCGTGATTCCGGGACTCTCTACGAGCAGTACTTC. It specifies CASRDSGTLYEQYF.

This clonotype has a handful of counts. This rearrangement joins TRBV7-9 to TRBJ2-4, with D possibly being TRBD1 (6 bases). Germline loops: CDR1 SEHNR, CDR2 FQNEAQ (reference sequence). The CDR3 is 13 residues long. V was trimmed by 6 bases and J by 5 bases, leaving 11 bases between them. The CDR3 DNA follows: TGTGCCAGCAGGGCAGGGGCAGAAAACATTCAGTACTTC. The encoded protein is CASRAGAENIQYF.

There are a few counts of this clonotype. The genes are TRBV5-1 and TRBJ2-1, with 11 bases lining up with TRBD2. Germline V CDR1 and CDR2: SGHRS, YFSETQ. This CDR3 is 14 amino acids long. V lost 3 bases, J lost 10 bases, and 6 bases stayed unmatched. The CDR3 sequence is CASSWGLAEGEQFF. The CDR3 nucleotides are TGCGCCAGCAGCTGGGGACTAGCGGAGGGCGAGCAGTTCTTC.

This clonotype was picked up a small number of times. V and J are TRBV12-3 or TRBV12-4 and TRBJ1-3; D ambiguous. Trimming shortened V by 5 bases and J by 6 bases, and 20 bases separated the two germline ends. This CDR3 region has 16 residues. The CDR3 sequence is CASSPQILGAANTIYF. The CDR3 DNA reads as TGTGCCAGCAGTCCCCAAATCCTCGGCGCCGCAAACACCATATATTTT.

The genes are TRBV25-1 and TRBJ2-1; D remains unclear. The CDR3 consists of 13 residues. Trimming removed 4 bases at V and 5 bases at J, with 9 bases between. Germline CDR1 MGHDK, CDR2 SYGVNS. The CDR3 reads CASSARINNEQFF. DNA of the CDR3: TGTGCCAGCAGTGCTAGAATAAACAATGAGCAGTTCTTC.

This clonotype occurred a few times. The chain couples TRBV19 to TRBJ1-1; the D is unclear. The CDR3 extends over 14 amino acids. Trimming removed 5 bases from V and 4 bases from J, with 14 bases in between. Germline CDR1 is LNHDA and CDR2 is SQIVND (reference sequence). The CDR3 sequence is CASSARSSSTEAFF. In DNA, the CDR3 is TGTGCCAGTAGTGCCCGGTCGAGTTCCACTGAAGCTTTCTTT.

This clonotype came up a few times. The CDR3 loop is CASSPTGGNQPQHF. DNA for the CDR3: TGTGCCAGCAGCCCAACAGGGGGGAATCAGCCCCAGCATTTT. The chain recombines TRBV12-3 or TRBV12-4 with TRBJ1-5, with 8 bases that match TRBD1. V shed 6 bases and J 4 bases; nucleotides not matched to a gene: 5. The CDR3 contains 14 residues.

V is TRBV5-1 and J is TRBJ2-1; 8 bases are shared with TRBD2. CDR3 size: 16 residues. The germline V gene has CDR1 SGHRS and CDR2 YFSETQ. V was clipped by 4 bases and J by 6 bases; unmatched bases: 12. The CDR3 DNA follows: TGCGCCAGCAGCCCAATAGCGGGACCCCGGGGCAATGAGCAGTTCTTC. Residues: CASSPIAGPRGNEQFF.

The chain joins TRBV4-2 to TRBJ2-1, with 15 bases identical to TRBD2. The V segment lost 1 base and the J segment 0 bases; nucleotides outside the gene matches: 1. Germline V lookup: CDR1 LGHNA, CDR2 YNFKEQ. The CDR3 has 18 residues. The CDR3 DNA is TGTGCCAGCAGCCAAGGGACTAGCGGGAGGGCCTCCTACAATGAGCAGTTCTTC. Translated: CASSQGTSGRASYNEQFF.

This clonotype was recorded a few times. The chain uses TRBV12-3 or TRBV12-4 and TRBJ2-7; D unclear. The CDR3 extends over 14 amino acids. Trimming took off 5 bases at V and 3 bases at J, with 14 bases between the two ends. The CDR3 region is CASSADTAFYEQYF. CDR3 sequence (DNA): TGTGCCAGCAGTGCCGATACAGCGTTCTACGAGCAGTACTTC.

This clonotype has only a few counts. The chain has TRBV5-1 and TRBJ2-5; 16 positions match TRBD2. J was trimmed by 5 bases and V by 4 bases; bases with no gene match: 5. Germline V lookup: CDR1 SGHRS, CDR2 YFSETQ. This CDR3 has 16 amino acids. CDR3 amino acids: CASSPGLAGGFETQYF. The CDR3 nucleotides are TGCGCCAGCAGCCCGGGACTAGCGGGAGGGTTCGAGACCCAGTACTTC.

This rearrangement joins TRBV14 to TRBJ2-7, with a weak D call TRBD2 (5 bases). Germline V lookup: CDR1 SGHDN, CDR2 FVKESK. V shed 1 base and J shed 3 bases, with 10 bases lying between them. The CDR3 runs to 14 residues. CDR3 nucleotide sequence: TGTGCCAGCAGCCAAGGGACGGGGATCTACGAGCAGTACTTC. It codes for CASSQGTGIYEQYF. The full variable domain, its missing parts supplied by reference TRBV14 and TRBJ2-7, is EAGVTQFPSHSVIEKGQTVTLRCDPISGHDNLYWYRRVMGKEIKFLLHFVKESKQDESGMPNNRFLAERTGGTYSTLKVQPAELEDSGVYFCASSQGTGIYEQYFGPGTRLTVT.

The chain combines TRBV10-3 with TRBJ2-3; TRBD2 matches 8 bases. Germline loops: CDR1 ENHRY, CDR2 SYGVKD. Trimming at V came to 11 bases and at J to 0 bases, leaving 7 bases not matched to a gene. This CDR3 comprises 14 residues. The CDR3 sequence is CAVGGTRSTDTQYF. CDR3 bases: TGTGCCGTGGGCGGGACTAGGAGCACAGATACGCAGTATTTT.

The table lists this clonotype with a few counts. This chain connects TRBV14 to TRBJ1-2; tentatively, D is TRBD1 (5 bases). Germline values: CDR1 SGHDN, CDR2 FVKESK. The CDR3 has 14 amino acids. With 0 bases removed from V and 4 bases from J, the gap between germline ends came to 9 bases. The CDR3 region is CASSQDLGVYGYTF. CDR3 DNA sequence: TGTGCCAGCAGCCAAGATCTGGGGGTCTATGGCTACACCTTC.

V and J are TRBV29-1 and TRBJ2-5; TRBD1 matches 7 bases. After removal of 4 bases from V and 4 bases from J, the junction contained 3 bases not matched to a gene. Germline loops: CDR1 SQVTM, CDR2 ANQGSEA. The CDR3 is 12 amino acids. CDR3 region: CSVARQGETQYF. The CDR3 coding sequence is TGCAGCGTTGCCCGACAGGGAGAGACCCAGTACTTC.

The genes are TRBV27 and TRBJ2-3; 12 nucleotides agree with TRBD1. Trimming at V came to 5 bases and at J to 2 bases, leaving 5 bases not matched to a gene. The CDR3 runs 16 residues. Germline assignment: CDR1 MNHEY and CDR2 SMNVEV (reference sequence). CDR3 nucleotide sequence: TGTGCCAGCAGTATGGGACAGGGGGCGAACACAGATACGCAGTATTTT. Its translation is CASSMGQGANTDTQYF.

This clonotype has just a few counts. J is TRBJ1-1 and V is TRBV12-3 or TRBV12-4; D ambiguous. This CDR3 has 14 residues. Trimming pared 0 bases from V and 6 bases from J, leaving 11 bases between. The CDR3 nucleotides are TGTGCCAGCAGTTTAGCGCTGGGTACGGCTGAAGCTTTCTTT. Protein product: CASSLALGTAEAFF.

V is TRBV12-3 or TRBV12-4 and J is TRBJ1-2; a possible D gene is TRBD1 (6 bases). The CDR3 has 13 amino acids. The V gene lost 3 bases and the J gene lost 8 bases, with 13 bases spanning the gap. In DNA form, the CDR3 reads TGTGCCAGCAGTTTCACAGGGTTGGTGGGCTACACCTTC. The encoded protein is CASSFTGLVGYTF.

This clonotype was recorded many times. The rearrangement uses TRBV29-1 and TRBJ1-1, with D possibly being TRBD1 (5 bases). Germline V gene sequence: CDR1 SQVTM, CDR2 ANQGSEA. This CDR3 is 13 amino acids long. V dropped 4 bases and J dropped 2 bases, with 11 bases sitting between them. The CDR3 loop reads CSVGQNLNTEAFF. The DNA of the CDR3 is TGCAGCGTTGGACAGAACCTCAACACTGAAGCTTTCTTT.

The rearrangement joins TRBV7-3 to TRBJ2-6; no firm D call. The V end was cut by 5 bases, the J end by 1 base, with 9 bases between. This CDR3 has 15 residues. Germline V CDR1 and CDR2: SGHTA, FQGTGA. The CDR3 region is CASSQATSGANVLTF. CDR3 DNA sequence: TGTGCCAGCAGCCAAGCAACGTCTGGGGCCAACGTCCTGACTTTC.

Of note for this clonotype: A read error may produce the germline difference seen at one junction end. CDR3 in amino acids: CSARPGRSALTYF. The CDR3 region has the DNA TGCAGTGCTAGGCCTGGTCGCTCGGCGCTCACCTACTTC. The genes are TRBV20-1 and TRBJ2-1; D is unclear. Germline V CDR1 and CDR2: DFQATT, SNEGSKA (reference sequence). CDR3 length: 13 residues.

This clonotype has only a few counts. This rearrangement joins TRBV12-3 or TRBV12-4 to TRBJ2-7, with 11 bases matching TRBD1. CDR3 length equals 16 residues. J lost 6 bases, V lost 2 bases, and 9 bases had no gene match. CDR3 coding DNA: TGTGCCAGCAGTTTAAACCACGGACAGGGGGCGGGCGAGCAGTACTTC. Translation gives CASSLNHGQGAGEQYF.